This T cell receptor (beta chain) was found in a study of early T cells in non-severe SARS-CoV-2 infection (dated by TCRdb to 2020 to 2023). Looking at the study overall: Bulk RNA from unsorted whole blood was used for TCR sequencing, so alpha and beta chains could not be paired. The paper's findings and limits, for the study overall: VDJdb matching was skewed toward anti-spike CD8 responses and likely underestimated virus-specific expansions by missing private and CD4 specificities.

Many counts were recorded for this clonotype. Its antigen is currently not known. Base qualities are not provided; no much larger clone lies one nucleotide away. CDR1 and CDR2 were assigned from the germline V gene (reference sequence) as MNHEY and SMNVEV. The junction carries 19 bases between V and J, which are trimmed by 3 bases and 2 bases respectively. The CDR3 runs 17 amino acids, cysteine and phenylalanine included. Just the 51-base CDR3 DNA is kept, in frame starting at base 1. This was a case-control study nested in a cohort of healthcare workers in London, UK, who had nasopharyngeal swab PCR tests and blood samples taken every week. Healthcare workers were recruited between 23 and 31 March 2020, during the week of the UK lockdown, and were followed weekly for up to roughly 16 weeks. The library was made by 5' RACE. Data came from a NextSeq 500. To correct for sequencing error and PCR bias, the TCR library protocol tagged individual cDNA molecules with unique molecular identifiers. Sequencing covered both TCR alpha and beta chains, and within each sample the abundances of alpha and beta sequences were tightly co-correlated. Per the authors' processing: V gene, J gene and CDR3 annotation of TCR sequences was performed with Decombinator V4. TCRs were defined as expanded if a significant change between any two time points was detected under a Poisson model with p below 0.0001. Abundances of TCRs were expressed as counts per million after normalisation to the total number of TCRs sequenced in each sample. TRAV1-2 paired with TRAJ12, TRAJ20 or TRAJ33 defined MAIT TCRs, while TRAV10 paired with TRAJ18 defined iNKT TCRs. VDJdb, accessed on 1 November 2021, was searched for TCRs annotated for CMV, EBV and SARS-CoV-2, and TCRs annotated for more than one antigen were excluded. TCRdb redid the processing of the public reads, applying fastp at Q25 and MiXCR, and retained in-frame beta chains. Each CDR3 protein appears once, grouped with its most common genes and DNA. These V and J calls originate from TCRdb's pipeline instead of the authors' own analysis. The sample table records tens of thousands of distinct CDR3 sequences; 5% to 5.5% of these occur just once. About 5.5% of the sample lies in the top ten.

The receptor was derived from an adult who was a healthcare worker with PCR-confirmed SARS-CoV-2 infection or an uninfected control (not recorded which). Source: whole blood, taken at baseline. The sequence links TRBV27 to TRBJ1-2, with the D gene not confidently named. This receptor has the CDR3 CASSFLQTVNWNYGYTF. The DNA is as follows: TGTGCCAGCAGTTTTCTGCAGACCGTGAACTGGAACTATGGCTACACCTTC.